The present T cell receptor (beta chain) was sequenced within a study of T cells after yellow fever vaccination. Germline V gives CDR1 SQVTM, CDR2 ANQGSEA. With V trimmed by 4 bases and J by 6 bases, 5 bases remained unmatched. This CDR3 comprises 13 residues. Using its own MiXCR run on the 5' RACE reads, TCRdb lists one record per CDR3 protein. The table shows approximately 330,000 distinct CDR3 sequences, with 4.1% occurring only once. The sequencing used PBMCs, collected 5 days after the yellow fever booster vaccination. The rearrangement links TRBV29-1 to TRBJ2-3; the match to TRBD1 covers 9 bases. This sequence originates from a man between 18 and 35 years old who received the YFV17D yellow fever vaccine. DNA of the CDR3: TGCAGCGTTGGGAACAGGGGGCCGGATACGCAGTATTTT. Protein sequence: CSVGNRGPDTQYF.